This T cell receptor (beta chain) was sequenced for a study of T-cell memory formation after mild COVID-19. Using its own MiXCR run on the 5' RACE reads, TCRdb lists one record per CDR3 protein. The sample records about 360,000 distinct CDR3 sequences, 10% to 15% being singletons. The CDR3 spans 17 residues. Trimming removed 3 bases from V and 4 bases from J; junction bases left unmatched: 5. CDR1 and CDR2 from the germline V gene are LGHNA and YNFKEQ. This clonotype has at least ten counts. Sequencing input: PBMCs or a T cell subset sorted from them (not recorded which). The sequence was obtained from a man between 18 and 35 years old who had mild COVID-19 (a few samples of this study predate the infection). Cell type and time point are not known. V is TRBV4-2 and J is TRBJ2-2, with TRBD2 matching over 13 bases. The CDR3 coding sequence is TGTGCCAGCAGCCACCGACTAGCGGGGGGAGGCACCGGGGAGCTGTTTTTT. Protein sequence: CASSHRLAGGGTGELFF.